These 21 T cell receptor beta chains were all obtained from the same sample, sequenced in a study of T cell repertoires in cytomegalovirus infection (dated by TCRdb to about 2019). What these receptors recognize is not known. The sequencer was an Illumina HiSeq 1500. The public reads were reanalyzed by TCRdb: fastp trimming at Q25, MiXCR alignment, in-frame beta chains only. One record per CDR3 amino acid sequence lists the most common genes and DNA. This sample gives about 570,000 distinct CDR3 sequences in total; roughly 43% of them show up just once. Together, the top ten hold around 46% of the sample. Interpreted using the paper, the treatment or condition label stands for: in vitro stimulation with specific CMV peptide epitopes to enrich CMV-specific T cells. The sample consisted of cultured PBMCs, taken from culture after CMV antigen stimulation. All receptors come from a human donor in good health (CMV status not recorded). Some clones in this sample may be carry-over from other donors' samples.

Only a few counts were recorded for this clonotype. The chain has TRBV7-6 and TRBJ2-3, with D possibly being TRBD2 (6 bases). The CDR3 covers 15 residues. CDR1 and CDR2 (germline): SGHVS, FNYEAQ. V lost 3 bases and J lost 10, with 20 bases in between. CDR3: CASSFRRGTFRSQYF. The CDR3 nucleotides read TGTGCCAGCAGCTTTAGGCGGGGTACCTTTAGGTCGCAGTATTTT.

This clonotype was seen only a few times. The chain recombines TRBV7-2 with TRBJ2-1, with 10 bases fitting TRBD2. Trimming at V came to 6 bases and at J to 4 bases, leaving 9 bases not matched to a gene. The germline V gene encodes CDR1 SGHTA and CDR2 FQGNSA. This CDR3 is 16 amino acids long. CDR3 amino acids: CASSSNSGGTYNEQFF. As DNA, the CDR3 is TGTGCCAGCAGTTCGAATAGCGGGGGGACTTACAATGAGCAGTTCTTC.

J is TRBJ2-4 and V is TRBV5-3, with D possibly being TRBD1 (5 bases). TRBV5-3 is an open reading frame, and its role is uncertain. This CDR3 comprises 12 residues. V was cut by 8 bases and J by 3 bases, with 9 bases left in between. The CDR3 DNA is TGTGCCAGCGGACATAGCAAAAACATTCAGTACTTC. Encoded protein: CASGHSKNIQYF.

The rearrangement uses TRBV12-3 or TRBV12-4 and TRBJ1-6, with D possibly matching TRBD1 (5 bases). The CDR3 spans 13 residues. The V end lost 4 bases, the J end lost 8 bases, and 9 bases lay between the germline ends. The CDR3 DNA reads TGTGCCAGCAGTTCAGGGCCGTATTCACCCCTCCACTTT. Its protein product is CASSSGPYSPLHF.

This chain uses TRBV7-2 with TRBJ1-2; D might be TRBD1 (5 bases). The ends were cut back, 5 bases at V and 0 bases at J, with 13 bases in the middle. This CDR3 region has 15 residues. CDR1 is SGHTA and CDR2 is FQGNSA in the germline V gene. CDR3: CASSPGGPSNYGYTF. Written as DNA, the CDR3 is TGTGCCAGCAGCCCTGGGGGACCCTCTAACTATGGCTACACCTTC.

The chain employs TRBV6-6 and TRBJ1-1; 9 positions match TRBD1. The germline V gene encodes CDR1 MNHNY and CDR2 SVGAGI (reference sequence). Germline trimming cut 2 bases from V and 5 bases from J; bases unmatched to any gene: 9. This CDR3 spans 16 amino acids. CDR3 DNA: TGTGCCAGCAGTTACGGGACAGGGTCCAGGAGGACTGAAGCTTTCTTT. Translation gives CASSYGTGSRRTEAFF.

V is TRBV20-1 and J is TRBJ2-3; possibly TRBD1 or TRBD2 for D (6 bases each). V dropped 3 bases and J dropped 3 bases, with 16 bases sitting between them. Germline V gene sequence: CDR1 DFQATT, CDR2 SNEGSKA (reference sequence). CDR3 size: 15 residues. The CDR3 nucleotides are TGCAGTGCTAGCCGACCGAGGGGGGCAACAGATACGCAGTATTTT. Translation: CSASRPRGATDTQYF.

In this sample, this clonotype turned up a few times. The gene calls are TRBV7-2 and TRBJ2-1; TRBD1 agrees at 7 bases. The CDR3 is 14 amino acids. Germline CDR1 reads SGHTA; CDR2 reads FQGNSA. With V trimmed by 2 bases and J by 5 bases, 3 bases remained unmatched. The chain's CDR3 is CASSLSGQNNEQFF. The CDR3 coding sequence is TGTGCCAGCAGCTTATCGGGACAGAACAATGAGCAGTTCTTC.

This clonotype was observed a handful of times. The V and J genes are TRBV7-6 and TRBJ2-5; the D gene is possibly TRBD2 (6 bases). With 2 bases removed from V and 4 bases from J, the gap between germline ends came to 11 bases. This CDR3 comprises 14 residues. In germline, CDR1 is SGHVS, CDR2 FNYEAQ. The CDR3 sequence is CASSLKAGGETQYF. CDR3 bases: TGTGCCAGCAGCTTAAAGGCCGGGGGAGAGACCCAGTACTTC.

The chain recombines TRBV12-3 or TRBV12-4 with TRBJ2-7; D tentatively fits TRBD1 or TRBD2 (5 bases each). The germline V and J ends were trimmed by 6 bases and 3 bases, with 12 bases remaining between them. The CDR3 is 13 amino acids. CDR3 in DNA: TGTGCCAGCAGATGGGACGGAGACTACGAGCAGTACTTC. Amino acid sequence: CASRWDGDYEQYF.

The chain links TRBV5-6 to TRBJ1-1; D remains ambiguous. This CDR3 is 14 amino acids long. Germline V gives CDR1 SGHDT, CDR2 YYEEEE. Trimming pared 4 bases from V and 1 base from J, leaving 11 bases between. The CDR3 loop is CASSPEITNTEAFF. The DNA of the CDR3 is TGTGCCAGCAGCCCCGAAATAACGAACACTGAAGCTTTCTTT.

This clonotype was recorded a few times. The chain couples TRBV7-6 to TRBJ2-5; perhaps D is TRBD1 or TRBD2 (5 bases each). The CDR3 totals 15 residues. With 1 base removed from V and 5 bases from J, the gap between germline ends came to 14 bases. In germline, CDR1 is SGHVS, CDR2 FNYEAQ. The CDR3 DNA is TGTGCCAGCAGCTTAGGTGGGGGTCTGTGGGAGACCCAGTACTTC. Translated: CASSLGGGLWETQYF. Variable domain in full (rest from reference TRBV7-6 and TRBJ2-5): GAGVSQSPRYKVTKRGQDVALRCDPISGHVSLYWYRQALGQGPEFLTYFNYEAQQDKSGLPNDRFSAERPEGSISTLTIQRTEQRDSAMYRCASSLGGGLWETQYFGPGTRLLVL.

This rearrangement joins TRBV19 to TRBJ2-3; D is perhaps TRBD2 (5 bases). Trimming pared 8 bases from V and 4 bases from J, leaving 10 bases between. This CDR3 is built from 12 residues. Germline lookup yields CDR1 LNHDA and CDR2 SQIVND (reference sequence). The CDR3 here is CASGGRADTQYF. The CDR3 DNA follows: TGTGCCAGTGGCGGGCGCGCAGATACGCAGTATTTT.

This chain connects TRBV27 to TRBJ1-2, with D possibly matching TRBD1 (5 bases). The V gene's germline CDR1 is MNHEY and CDR2 SMNVEV (reference sequence). Trimming took off 8 bases at V and 9 bases at J, with 25 bases between the two ends. The CDR3 spans 15 residues. This chain's CDR3 is CASGVQGPWEYRYTF. The CDR3 region has the DNA TGTGCCAGCGGCGTCCAGGGACCCTGGGAGTATCGCTACACCTTC.

The genes are TRBV7-6 and TRBJ2-1, with 8 nucleotides matching TRBD2. The germline V gene has CDR1 SGHVS and CDR2 FNYEAQ. V was pared by 1 base and J by 9 bases, with 5 bases of the junction left unmatched. The CDR3 totals 14 residues. The CDR3 DNA reads TGTGCCAGCAGCTTAGGGGCGGCGGGGGGTGAGCAGTTCTTC. Translated: CASSLGAAGGEQFF.

The V gene is TRBV19, the J gene TRBJ1-5; D not certain. The germline gives CDR1 LNHDA, CDR2 SQIVND (reference sequence). The CDR3 is made up of 13 amino acids. Deletions cut 9 bases from V and 5 bases from J, with 14 bases between. The CDR3 DNA is TGTGCCAGCGCCTCACAACTCTATCAGCCCCAGCATTTT. Translated: CASASQLYQPQHF.

In its sample, this clonotype was seen a few times. This sequence joins TRBV27 and TRBJ1-4; no reliable D call. CDR1 and CDR2 (germline): MNHEY, SMNVEV (reference sequence). V was cut by 2 bases and J by 0 bases, with 7 bases left in between. CDR3 length: 15 amino acids. The CDR3 DNA is TGTGCCAGCAGTTTAGGTGCTGCAACTAATGAAAAACTGTTTTTT. Protein sequence: CASSLGAATNEKLFF.

This chain connects TRBV4-1 to TRBJ1-5; 9 bases line up with TRBD1. The CDR3 contains 17 residues. V trimming: 3 bases; J trimming: 4 bases; junction bases outside the gene matches: 10. Per the germline V gene, CDR1 is MGHRA and CDR2 is YSYEKL. CDR3 DNA sequence: TGCGCCAGCAGCCAGGGAGGACAGGGGACTAGAAATCAGCCCCAGCATTTT. It yields the protein CASSQGGQGTRNQPQHF.

This clonotype has ten or more counts. The chain uses TRBV7-2 and TRBJ2-1, with a tentative D call TRBD2 (5 bases). This CDR3 is built from 16 residues. The V end was cut by 2 bases, the J end by 0 bases, with 11 bases between. From germline, CDR1 is SGHTA and CDR2 FQGNSA. CDR3 region: CASSLISTSSYNEQFF. Written as DNA, the CDR3 is TGTGCCAGCAGCTTAATTAGTACTAGCTCCTACAATGAGCAGTTCTTC.

V gene TRBV7-2 combines with J gene TRBJ2-5, with D hard to call. This CDR3 comprises 12 residues. V was cut by 5 bases and J by 5 bases, with 9 bases left in between. Germline loops: CDR1 SGHTA, CDR2 FQGNSA. The CDR3, as DNA: TGTGCCAGCAGCAAAACCTCGGAGACCCAGTACTTC. This gives the protein CASSKTSETQYF. Full variable domain (remainder filled in from reference TRBV7-2 and TRBJ2-5): GAGVSQSPSNKVTEKGKDVELRCDPISGHTALYWYRQSLGQGLEFLIYFQGNSAPDKSGLPSDRFSAERTGGSVSTLTIQRTQQEDSAVYLCASSKTSETQYFGPGTRLLVL.

This chain links TRBV7-2 with TRBJ2-5; possibly TRBD1 for D (6 bases). The CDR3 has 16 residues. The germline V and J ends were trimmed by 0 bases and 1 base, with 12 bases remaining between them. From germline, CDR1 is SGHTA and CDR2 FQGNSA. CDR3 protein: CASSLASVRGQETQYF. The CDR3 DNA sequence: TGTGCCAGCAGCTTAGCGTCAGTCAGGGGCCAAGAGACCCAGTACTTC.